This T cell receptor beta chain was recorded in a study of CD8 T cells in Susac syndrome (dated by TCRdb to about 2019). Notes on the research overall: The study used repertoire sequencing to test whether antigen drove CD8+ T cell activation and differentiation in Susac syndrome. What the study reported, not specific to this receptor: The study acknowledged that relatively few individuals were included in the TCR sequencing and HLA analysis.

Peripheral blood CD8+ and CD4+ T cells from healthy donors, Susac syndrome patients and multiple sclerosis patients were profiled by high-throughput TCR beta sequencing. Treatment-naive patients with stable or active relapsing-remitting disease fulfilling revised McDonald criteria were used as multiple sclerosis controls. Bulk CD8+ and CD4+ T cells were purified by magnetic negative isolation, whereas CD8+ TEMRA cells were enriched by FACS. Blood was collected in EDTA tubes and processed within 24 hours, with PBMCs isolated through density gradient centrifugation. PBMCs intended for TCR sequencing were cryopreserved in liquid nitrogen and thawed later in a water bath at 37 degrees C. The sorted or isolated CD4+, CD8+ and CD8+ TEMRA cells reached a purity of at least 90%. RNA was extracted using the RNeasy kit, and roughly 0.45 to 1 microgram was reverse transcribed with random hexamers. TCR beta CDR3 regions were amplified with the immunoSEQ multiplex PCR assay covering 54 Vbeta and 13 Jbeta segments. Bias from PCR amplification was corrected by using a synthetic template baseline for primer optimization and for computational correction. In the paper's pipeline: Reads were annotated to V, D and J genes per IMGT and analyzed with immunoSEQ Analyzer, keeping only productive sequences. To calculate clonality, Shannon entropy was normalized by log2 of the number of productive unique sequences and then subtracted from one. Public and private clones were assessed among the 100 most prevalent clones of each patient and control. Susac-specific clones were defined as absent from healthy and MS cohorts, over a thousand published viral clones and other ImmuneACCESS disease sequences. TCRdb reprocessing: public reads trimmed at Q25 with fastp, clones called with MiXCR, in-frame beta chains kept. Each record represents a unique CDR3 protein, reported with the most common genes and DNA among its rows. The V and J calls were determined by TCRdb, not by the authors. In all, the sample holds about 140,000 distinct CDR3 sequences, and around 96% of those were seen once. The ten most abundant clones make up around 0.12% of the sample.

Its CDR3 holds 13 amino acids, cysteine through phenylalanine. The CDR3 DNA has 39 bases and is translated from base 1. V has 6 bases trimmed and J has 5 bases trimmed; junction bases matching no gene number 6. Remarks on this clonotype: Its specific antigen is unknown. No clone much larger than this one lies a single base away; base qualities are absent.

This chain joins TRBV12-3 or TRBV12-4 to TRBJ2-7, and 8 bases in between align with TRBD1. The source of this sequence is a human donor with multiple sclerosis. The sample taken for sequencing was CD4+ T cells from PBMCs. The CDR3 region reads CASRDRVSNEQYF. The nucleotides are TGTGCCAGCAGGGACAGGGTGTCAAACGAGCAGTACTTC.